What follows is one T cell receptor (beta chain) and its context. This specimen comes from a study of PD-1 blockade in classical Hodgkin lymphoma. Every patient relapsed after autologous stem cell transplantation, and brentuximab vedotin exposure varied. Purified CD4+ T cells were obtained from thawed PBMCs through magnetic negative selection. The length of the CDR3 is 14 residues. The V end lost 1 base, the J end lost 4 bases, and 10 bases lay between the germline ends. Germline loops: CDR1 SGHTA, CDR2 FQGNSA. Clones were sequenced by immunoSEQ multiplex PCR, and TCRdb holds only the in-frame ones, with some missing. The data show about 35,000 clones, 80% to 95% seen once.

This TCR was recovered from a human donor with classical Hodgkin lymphoma. This sample comprised CD4+ T cells from blood, obtained at baseline. The chain links TRBV7-2 to TRBJ1-2; D remains unclear. CDR3 amino acids: CASSLVEGSYGYTF. The CDR3 nucleotides are TGTGCCAGCAGCTTAGTCGAGGGTAGCTATGGCTACACCTTC.